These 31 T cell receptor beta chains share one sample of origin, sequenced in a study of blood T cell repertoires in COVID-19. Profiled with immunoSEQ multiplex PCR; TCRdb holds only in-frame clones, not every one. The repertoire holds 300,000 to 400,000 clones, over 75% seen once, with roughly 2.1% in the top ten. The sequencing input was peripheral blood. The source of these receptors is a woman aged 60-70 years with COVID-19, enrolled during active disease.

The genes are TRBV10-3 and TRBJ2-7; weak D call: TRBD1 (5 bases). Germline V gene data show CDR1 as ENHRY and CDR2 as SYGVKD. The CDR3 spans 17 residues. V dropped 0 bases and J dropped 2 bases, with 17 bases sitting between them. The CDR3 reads CAISESGRGAVPYEQYF. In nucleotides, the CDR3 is TGTGCCATCAGTGAGTCGGGAAGGGGCGCTGTTCCCTACGAGCAGTACTTC.

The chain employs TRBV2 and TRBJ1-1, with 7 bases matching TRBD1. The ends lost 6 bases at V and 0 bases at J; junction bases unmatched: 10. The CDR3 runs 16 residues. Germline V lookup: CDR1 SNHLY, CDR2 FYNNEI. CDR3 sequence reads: CASRQGLIILNTEAFF. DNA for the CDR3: TGTGCCAGCAGACAGGGGTTAATTATATTGAACACTGAAGCTTTCTTT. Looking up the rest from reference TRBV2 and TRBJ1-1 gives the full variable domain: EPEVTQTPSHQVTQMGQEVILRCVPISNHLYFYWYRQILGQKVEFLVSFYNNEISEKSEIFDDQFSVERPDGSNFTLKIRSTKLEDSAMYFCASRQGLIILNTEAFFGQGTRLTVV.

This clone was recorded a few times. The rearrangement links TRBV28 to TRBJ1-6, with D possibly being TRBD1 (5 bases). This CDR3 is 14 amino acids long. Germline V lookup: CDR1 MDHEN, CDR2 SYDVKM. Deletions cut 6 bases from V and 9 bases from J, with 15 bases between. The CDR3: CASSLREFRSPLHF. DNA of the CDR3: TGTGCCAGCAGCCTCAGGGAATTCCGTTCACCCCTCCACTTT.

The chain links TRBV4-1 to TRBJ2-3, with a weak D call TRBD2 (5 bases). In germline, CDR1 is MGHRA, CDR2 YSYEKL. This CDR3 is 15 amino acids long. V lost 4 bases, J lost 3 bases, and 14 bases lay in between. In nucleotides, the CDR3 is TGCGCCAGCAGCCTCTACGGGGAAGGTACAGATACGCAGTATTTT. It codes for CASSLYGEGTDTQYF.

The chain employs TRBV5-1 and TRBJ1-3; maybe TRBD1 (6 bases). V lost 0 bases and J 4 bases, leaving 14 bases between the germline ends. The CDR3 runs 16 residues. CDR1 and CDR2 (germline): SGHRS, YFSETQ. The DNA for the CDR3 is TGCGCCAGCAGCTTGGCCGGACAGCGCCTGGGAAACACCATATATTTT. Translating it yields CASSLAGQRLGNTIYF.

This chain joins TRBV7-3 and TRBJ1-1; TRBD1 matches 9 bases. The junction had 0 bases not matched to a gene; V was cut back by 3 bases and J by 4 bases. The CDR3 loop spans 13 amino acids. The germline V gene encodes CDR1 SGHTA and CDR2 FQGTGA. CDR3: CASSLTGGTEAFF. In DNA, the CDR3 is TGTGCCAGCAGCTTGACAGGGGGCACTGAAGCTTTCTTT.

The CDR3 DNA is TGTGCCAGCAGTTACGGGACAGGGGGTGGATCCTACGAGCAGTACTTC. This encodes CASSYGTGGGSYEQYF. V usage is TRBV6-6 and J usage is TRBJ2-7; 11 bases are shared with TRBD1. CDR3 length: 16 amino acids. The ends lost 2 bases at V and 1 base at J; junction bases unmatched: 4. Germline loops: CDR1 MNHNY, CDR2 SVGAGI (reference sequence).

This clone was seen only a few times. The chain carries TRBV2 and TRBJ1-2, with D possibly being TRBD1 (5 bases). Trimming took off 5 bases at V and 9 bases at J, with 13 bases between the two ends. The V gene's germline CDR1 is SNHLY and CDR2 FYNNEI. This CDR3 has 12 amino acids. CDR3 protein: CASSSPRVSYTF. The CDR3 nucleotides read TGTGCCAGCAGTTCACCCAGGGTTAGCTACACCTTC. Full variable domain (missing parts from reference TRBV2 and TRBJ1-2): EPEVTQTPSHQVTQMGQEVILRCVPISNHLYFYWYRQILGQKVEFLVSFYNNEISEKSEIFDDQFSVERPDGSNFTLKIRSTKLEDSAMYFCASSSPRVSYTFGSGTRLTVV.

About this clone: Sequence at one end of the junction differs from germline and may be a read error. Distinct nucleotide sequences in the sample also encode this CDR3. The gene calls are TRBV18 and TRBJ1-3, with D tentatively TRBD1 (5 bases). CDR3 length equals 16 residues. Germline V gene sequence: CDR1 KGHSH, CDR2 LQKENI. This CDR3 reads CASSPLDSPGGNTIYF. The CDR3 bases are TGTGCCAGCTCACCTCTAGACAGCCCGGGCGGAAATACCATATATTTT.

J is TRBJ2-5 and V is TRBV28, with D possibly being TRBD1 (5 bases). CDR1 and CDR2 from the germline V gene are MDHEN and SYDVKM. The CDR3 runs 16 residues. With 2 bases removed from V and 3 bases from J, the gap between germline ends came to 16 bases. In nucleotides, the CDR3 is TGTGCCAGCAGTTTAGGTTCCCGCAGGGTCAAAGAGACCCAGTACTTC. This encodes CASSLGSRRVKETQYF.

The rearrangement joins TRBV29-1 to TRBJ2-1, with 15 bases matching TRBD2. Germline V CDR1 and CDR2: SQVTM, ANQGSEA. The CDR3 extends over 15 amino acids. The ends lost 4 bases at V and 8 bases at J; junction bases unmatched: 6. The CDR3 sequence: CSVGWTSGGADEQFF. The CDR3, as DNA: TGCAGCGTTGGTTGGACTAGCGGGGGGGCCGATGAGCAGTTCTTC.

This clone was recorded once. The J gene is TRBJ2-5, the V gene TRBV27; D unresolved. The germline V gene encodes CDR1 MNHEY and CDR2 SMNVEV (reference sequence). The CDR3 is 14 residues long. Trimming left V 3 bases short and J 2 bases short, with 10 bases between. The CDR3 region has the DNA TGTGCCAGCAGTTTCGCAGGAAATCAAGAGACCCAGTACTTC. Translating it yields CASSFAGNQETQYF.

CDR3 in DNA: TGTGCCAGCAGCACCCTGACAGGGAGCACAGATACGCAGTATTTT. It codes for CASSTLTGSTDTQYF. The chain employs TRBV5-4 and TRBJ2-3, with 7 bases identical to TRBD1. Germline V gives CDR1 SGHNT, CDR2 YYREEE (reference sequence). The CDR3 has 15 residues. Losses at the gene ends were 4 bases for V and 0 bases for J; bases not matched to a gene: 5.

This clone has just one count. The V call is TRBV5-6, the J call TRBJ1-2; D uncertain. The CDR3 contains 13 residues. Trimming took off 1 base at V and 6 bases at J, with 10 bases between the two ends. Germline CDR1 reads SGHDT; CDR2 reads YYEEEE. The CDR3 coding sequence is TGTGCCAGCAGCTTGTCCCAACAGAATGGCTACACCTTC. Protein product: CASSLSQQNGYTF.

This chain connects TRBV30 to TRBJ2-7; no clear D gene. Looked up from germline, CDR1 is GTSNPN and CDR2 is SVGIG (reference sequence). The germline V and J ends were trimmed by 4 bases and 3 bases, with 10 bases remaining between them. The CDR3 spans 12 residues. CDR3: CAWKASSYEQYF. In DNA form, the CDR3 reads TGTGCCTGGAAGGCATCTAGCTACGAGCAGTACTTC.

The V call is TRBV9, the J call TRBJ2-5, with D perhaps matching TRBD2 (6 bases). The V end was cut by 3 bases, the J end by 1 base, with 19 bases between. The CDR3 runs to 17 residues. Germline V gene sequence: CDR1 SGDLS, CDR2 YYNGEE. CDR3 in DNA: TGTGCCAGCAGCGCAGAAAAGGTGGCGGGGATCCAAGAGACCCAGTACTTC. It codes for CASSAEKVAGIQETQYF.

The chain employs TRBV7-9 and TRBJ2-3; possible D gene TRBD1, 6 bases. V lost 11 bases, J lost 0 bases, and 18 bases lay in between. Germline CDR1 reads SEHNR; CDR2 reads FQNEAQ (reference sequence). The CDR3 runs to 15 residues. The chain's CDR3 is CAFSHRVTSTDTQYF. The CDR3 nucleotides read TGTGCCTTTTCTCACAGGGTGACTAGCACAGATACGCAGTATTTT.

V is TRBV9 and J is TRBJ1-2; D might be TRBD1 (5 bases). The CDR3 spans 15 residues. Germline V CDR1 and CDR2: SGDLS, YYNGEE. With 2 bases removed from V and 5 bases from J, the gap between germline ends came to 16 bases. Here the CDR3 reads CASSVLLGGIYGYTF. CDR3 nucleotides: TGTGCCAGCAGCGTTCTGTTGGGGGGGATTTATGGCTACACCTTC. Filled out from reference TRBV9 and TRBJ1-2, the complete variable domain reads DSGVTQTPKHLITATGQRVTLRCSPRSGDLSVYWYQQSLDQGLQFLIQYYNGEERAKGNILERFSAQQFPDLHSELNLSSLELGDSALYFCASSVLLGGIYGYTFGSGTRLTVV.

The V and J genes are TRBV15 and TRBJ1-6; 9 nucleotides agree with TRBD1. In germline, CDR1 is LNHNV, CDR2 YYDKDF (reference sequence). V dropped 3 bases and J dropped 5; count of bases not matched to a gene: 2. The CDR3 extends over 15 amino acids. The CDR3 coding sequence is TGTGCCACCAGCAGGCGGACAGGGGATAATTCACCCCTCCACTTT. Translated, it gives CATSRRTGDNSPLHF.

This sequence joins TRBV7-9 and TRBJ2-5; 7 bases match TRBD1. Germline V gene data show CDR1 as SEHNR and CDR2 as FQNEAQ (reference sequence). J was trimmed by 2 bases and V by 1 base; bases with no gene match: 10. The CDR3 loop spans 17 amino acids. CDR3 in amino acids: CASSLGQGGRGQETQYF. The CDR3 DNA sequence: TGTGCCAGCAGCTTAGGACAGGGCGGAAGGGGTCAAGAGACCCAGTACTTC. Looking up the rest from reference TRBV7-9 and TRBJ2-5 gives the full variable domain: DTGVSQNPRHKITKRGQNVTFRCDPISEHNRLYWYRQTLGQGPEFLTYFQNEAQLEKSRLLSDRFSAERPKGSFSTLEIQRTEQGDSAMYLCASSLGQGGRGQETQYFGPGTRLLVL.

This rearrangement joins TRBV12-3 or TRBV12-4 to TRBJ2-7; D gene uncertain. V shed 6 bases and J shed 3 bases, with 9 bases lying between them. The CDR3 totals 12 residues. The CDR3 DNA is TGTGCCAGCAGCCTAACAGTCTACGAGCAGTACTTC. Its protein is CASSLTVYEQYF.

The CDR3 loop reads CASSKDRSYEQYF. The CDR3 bases are TGTGCCAGCAGCAAAGACAGGTCCTACGAGCAGTACTTC. This chain joins TRBV5-4 and TRBJ2-7, with D maybe TRBD1 (6 bases). V dropped 4 bases and J dropped 1 base, with 9 bases sitting between them. Germline CDR1 is SGHNT and CDR2 is YYREEE (reference sequence). The CDR3 consists of 13 residues.

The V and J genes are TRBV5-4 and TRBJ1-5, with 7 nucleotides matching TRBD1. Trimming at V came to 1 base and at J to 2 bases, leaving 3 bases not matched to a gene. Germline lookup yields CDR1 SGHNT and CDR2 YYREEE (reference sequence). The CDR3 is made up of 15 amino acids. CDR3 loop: CASSLSGQGNQPQHF. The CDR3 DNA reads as TGTGCCAGCAGCTTGAGTGGACAGGGCAATCAGCCCCAGCATTTT.

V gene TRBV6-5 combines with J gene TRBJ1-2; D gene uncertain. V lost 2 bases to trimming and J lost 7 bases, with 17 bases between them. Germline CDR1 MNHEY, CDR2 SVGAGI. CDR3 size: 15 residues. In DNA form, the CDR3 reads TGTGCCAGCAGTTACCCCTCAACATCAGGAGGTGGCTACACCTTC. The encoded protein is CASSYPSTSGGGYTF.

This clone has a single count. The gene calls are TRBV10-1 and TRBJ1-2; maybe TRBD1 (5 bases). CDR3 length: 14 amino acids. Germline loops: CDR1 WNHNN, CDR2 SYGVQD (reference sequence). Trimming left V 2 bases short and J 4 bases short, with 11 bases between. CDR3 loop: CASSEGREGYGYTF. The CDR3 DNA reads TGCGCCAGCAGTGAGGGCAGGGAGGGCTATGGCTACACCTTC.

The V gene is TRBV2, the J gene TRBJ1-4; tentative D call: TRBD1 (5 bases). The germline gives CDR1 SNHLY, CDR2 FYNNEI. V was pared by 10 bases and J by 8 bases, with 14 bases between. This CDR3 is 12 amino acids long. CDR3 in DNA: TGTGCCACCCGACAGAGCCTAGAAAAACTGTTTTTT. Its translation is CATRQSLEKLFF.

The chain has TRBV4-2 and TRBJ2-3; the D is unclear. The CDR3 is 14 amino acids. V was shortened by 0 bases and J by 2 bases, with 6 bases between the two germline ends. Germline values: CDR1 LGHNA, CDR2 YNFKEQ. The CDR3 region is CASSQELHTDTQYF. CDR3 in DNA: TGTGCCAGCAGCCAAGAACTCCACACAGATACGCAGTATTTT.

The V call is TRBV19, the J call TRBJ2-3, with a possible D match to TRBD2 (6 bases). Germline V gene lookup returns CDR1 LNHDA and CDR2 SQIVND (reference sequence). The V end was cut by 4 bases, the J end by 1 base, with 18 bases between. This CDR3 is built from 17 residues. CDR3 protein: CASSKRRGAGGTDTQYF. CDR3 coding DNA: TGTGCCAGTAGTAAACGCCGGGGAGCGGGTGGCACAGATACGCAGTATTTT.

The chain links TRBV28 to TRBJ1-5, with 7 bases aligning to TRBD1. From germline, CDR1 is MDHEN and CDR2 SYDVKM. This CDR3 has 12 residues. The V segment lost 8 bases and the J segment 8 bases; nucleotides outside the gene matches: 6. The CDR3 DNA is TGTGCCAGCGAAGGGGGCTTAGAGCCCCAGCATTTT. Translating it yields CASEGGLEPQHF.

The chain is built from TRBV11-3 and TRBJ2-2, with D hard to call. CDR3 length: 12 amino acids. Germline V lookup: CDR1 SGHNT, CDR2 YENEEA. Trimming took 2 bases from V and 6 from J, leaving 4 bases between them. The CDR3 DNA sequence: TGTGCCAGCAGCTTAAGAGCCGGGGAGCTGTTTTTT. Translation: CASSLRAGELFF.

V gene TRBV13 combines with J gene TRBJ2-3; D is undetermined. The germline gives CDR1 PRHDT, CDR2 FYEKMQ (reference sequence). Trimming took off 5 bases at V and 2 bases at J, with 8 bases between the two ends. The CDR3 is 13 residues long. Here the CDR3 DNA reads TGTGCCAGCAGCCCTTTTCCCACAGATACGCAGTATTTT. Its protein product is CASSPFPTDTQYF.